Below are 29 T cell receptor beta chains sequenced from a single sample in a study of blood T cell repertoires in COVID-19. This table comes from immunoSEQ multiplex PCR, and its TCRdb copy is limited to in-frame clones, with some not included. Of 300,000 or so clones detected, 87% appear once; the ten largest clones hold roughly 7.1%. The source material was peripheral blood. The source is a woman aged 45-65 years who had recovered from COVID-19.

The chain's CDR3 is CATSDSLRQGYNEQFF. The CDR3 DNA reads TGTGCCACCAGTGATAGTCTCCGACAGGGCTACAATGAGCAGTTCTTC. V usage is TRBV24-1 and J usage is TRBJ2-1; 7 positions agree with TRBD1. The V segment lost 3 bases and the J segment 3 bases; nucleotides outside the gene matches: 7. CDR3 length equals 16 residues. Germline V gene lookup returns CDR1 KGHDR and CDR2 SFDVKD.

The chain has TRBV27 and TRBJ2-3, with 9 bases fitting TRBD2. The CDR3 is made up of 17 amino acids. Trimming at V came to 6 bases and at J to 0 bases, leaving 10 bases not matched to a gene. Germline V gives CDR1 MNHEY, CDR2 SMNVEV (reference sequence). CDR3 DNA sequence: TGTGCCAGCAGACATTTAGCGGGGGCCACTAGCACAGATACGCAGTATTTT. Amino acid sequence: CASRHLAGATSTDTQYF.

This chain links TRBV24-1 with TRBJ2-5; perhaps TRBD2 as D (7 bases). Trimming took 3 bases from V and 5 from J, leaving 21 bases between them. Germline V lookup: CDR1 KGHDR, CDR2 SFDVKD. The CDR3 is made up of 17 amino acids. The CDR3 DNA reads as TGTGCCACCAGTGATACCCGATTCCGGGGGGCTGCGGAGACCCAGTACTTC. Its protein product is CATSDTRFRGAAETQYF.

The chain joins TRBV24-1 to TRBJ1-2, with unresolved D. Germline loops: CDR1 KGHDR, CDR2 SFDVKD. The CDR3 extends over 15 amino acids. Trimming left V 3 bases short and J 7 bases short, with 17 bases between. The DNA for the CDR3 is TGTGCCACCAGTGATCCGCCTTCCGGAGGGTCTGGCTACACCTTC. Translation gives CATSDPPSGGSGYTF.

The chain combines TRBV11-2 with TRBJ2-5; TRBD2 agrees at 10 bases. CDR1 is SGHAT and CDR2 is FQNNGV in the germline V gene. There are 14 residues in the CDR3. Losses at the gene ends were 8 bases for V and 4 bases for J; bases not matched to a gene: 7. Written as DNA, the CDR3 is TGTGCCAGCCGACTAGCGGGTTTCGTAGAGACCCAGTACTTC. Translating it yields CASRLAGFVETQYF. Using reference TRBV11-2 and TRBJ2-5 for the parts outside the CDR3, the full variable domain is EAGVAQSPRYKIIEKRQSVAFWCNPISGHATLYWYQQILGQGPKLLIQFQNNGVVDDSQLPKDRFSAERLKGVDSTLKIQPAKLEDSAVYLCASRLAGFVETQYFGPGTRLLVL.

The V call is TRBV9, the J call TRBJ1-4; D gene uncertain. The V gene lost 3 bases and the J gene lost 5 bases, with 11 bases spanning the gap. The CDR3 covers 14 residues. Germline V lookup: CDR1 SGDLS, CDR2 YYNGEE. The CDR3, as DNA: TGTGCCAGCAGCGCCCTCGGACTAAATGAAAAACTGTTTTTT. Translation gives CASSALGLNEKLFF.

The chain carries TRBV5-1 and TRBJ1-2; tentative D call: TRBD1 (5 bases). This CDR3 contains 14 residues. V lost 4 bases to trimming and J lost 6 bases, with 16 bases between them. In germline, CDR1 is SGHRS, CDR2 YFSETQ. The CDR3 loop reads CASSPQDFRNGYTF. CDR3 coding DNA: TGCGCCAGCAGCCCACAGGATTTTCGAAATGGCTACACCTTC.

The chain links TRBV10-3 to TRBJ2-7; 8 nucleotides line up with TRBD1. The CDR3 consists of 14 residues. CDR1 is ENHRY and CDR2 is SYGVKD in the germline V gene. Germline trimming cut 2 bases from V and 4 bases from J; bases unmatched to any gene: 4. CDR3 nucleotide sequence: TGTGCCATCAGTGAGCACGGACAGGGTTACGAGCAGTACTTC. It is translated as CAISEHGQGYEQYF.

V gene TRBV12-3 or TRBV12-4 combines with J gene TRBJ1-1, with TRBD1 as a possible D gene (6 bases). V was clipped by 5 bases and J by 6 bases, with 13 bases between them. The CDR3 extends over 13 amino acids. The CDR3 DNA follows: TGTGCCAGCAGTCCTCAGACAGGCTCTGAAGCTTTCTTT. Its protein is CASSPQTGSEAFF.

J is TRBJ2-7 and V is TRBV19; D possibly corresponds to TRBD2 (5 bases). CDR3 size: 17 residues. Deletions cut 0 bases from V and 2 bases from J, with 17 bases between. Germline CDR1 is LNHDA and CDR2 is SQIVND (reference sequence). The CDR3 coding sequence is TGTGCCAGTAGTATAGATCGGACTTCTTCAAGGCCCTACGAGCAGTACTTC. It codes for CASSIDRTSSRPYEQYF.

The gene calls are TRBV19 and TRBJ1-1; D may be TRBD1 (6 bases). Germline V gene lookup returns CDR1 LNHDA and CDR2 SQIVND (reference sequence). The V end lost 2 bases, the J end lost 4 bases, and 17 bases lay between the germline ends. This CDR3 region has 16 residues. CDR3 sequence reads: CASSISSGGRRTEAFF. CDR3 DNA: TGTGCCAGTAGTATAAGTTCTGGGGGCAGGCGCACTGAAGCTTTCTTT.

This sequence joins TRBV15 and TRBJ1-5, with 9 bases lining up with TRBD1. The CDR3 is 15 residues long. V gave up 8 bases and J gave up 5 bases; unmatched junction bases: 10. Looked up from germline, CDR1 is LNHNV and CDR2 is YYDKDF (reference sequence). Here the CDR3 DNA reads TGTGCCACCCGAATCGGGACAGGGATTGATCAGCCCCAGCATTTT. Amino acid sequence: CATRIGTGIDQPQHF.

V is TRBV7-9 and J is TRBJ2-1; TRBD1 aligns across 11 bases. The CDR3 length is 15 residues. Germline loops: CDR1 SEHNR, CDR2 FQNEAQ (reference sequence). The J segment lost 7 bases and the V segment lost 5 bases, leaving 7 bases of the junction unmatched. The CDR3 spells CASSRTGGVGNEQFF. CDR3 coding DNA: TGTGCCAGCAGCAGGACAGGGGGCGTCGGGAATGAGCAGTTCTTC.

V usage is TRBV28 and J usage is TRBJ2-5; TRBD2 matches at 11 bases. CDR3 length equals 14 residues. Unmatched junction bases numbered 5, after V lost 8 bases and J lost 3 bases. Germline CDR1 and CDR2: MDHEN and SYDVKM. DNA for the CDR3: TGTGCCAGCGGCCTACTAGCGGGAGAAGAGACCCAGTACTTC. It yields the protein CASGLLAGEETQYF. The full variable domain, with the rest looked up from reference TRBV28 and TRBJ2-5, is DVKVTQSSRYLVKRTGEKVFLECVQDMDHENMFWYRQDPGLGLRLIYFSYDVKMKEKGDIPEGYSVSREKKERFSLILESASTNQTSMYLCASGLLAGEETQYFGPGTRLLVL.

The DNA of the CDR3 is TGTGCCAGCAGTCGAGGACTCCTCCGCGAGCAGTACTTC. It encodes CASSRGLLREQYF. The V and J genes are TRBV27 and TRBJ2-7; D possibly corresponds to TRBD2 (5 bases). The CDR3 contains 13 residues. Trimming stripped 5 bases from V and 6 bases from J, with 14 bases between. Germline V CDR1 and CDR2: MNHEY, SMNVEV (reference sequence).

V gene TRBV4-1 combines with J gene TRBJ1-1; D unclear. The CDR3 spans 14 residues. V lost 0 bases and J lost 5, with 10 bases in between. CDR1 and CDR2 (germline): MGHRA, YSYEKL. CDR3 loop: CASSQDPRGTEAFF. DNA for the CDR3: TGCGCCAGCAGCCAAGATCCCAGAGGGACTGAAGCTTTCTTT.

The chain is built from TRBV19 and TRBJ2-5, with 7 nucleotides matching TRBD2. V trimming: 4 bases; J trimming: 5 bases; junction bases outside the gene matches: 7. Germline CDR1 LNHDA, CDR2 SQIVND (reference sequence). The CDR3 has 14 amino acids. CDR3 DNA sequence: TGTGCCAGTAGTAATACGGCGGGGGTGGAGACCCAGTACTTC. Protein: CASSNTAGVETQYF.

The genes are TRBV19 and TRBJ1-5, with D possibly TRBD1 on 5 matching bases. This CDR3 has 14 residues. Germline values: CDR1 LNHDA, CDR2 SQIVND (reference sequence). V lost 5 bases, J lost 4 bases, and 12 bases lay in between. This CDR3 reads CASSPGTFNQPQHF. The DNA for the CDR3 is TGTGCCAGTAGTCCTGGGACTTTTAATCAGCCCCAGCATTTT.

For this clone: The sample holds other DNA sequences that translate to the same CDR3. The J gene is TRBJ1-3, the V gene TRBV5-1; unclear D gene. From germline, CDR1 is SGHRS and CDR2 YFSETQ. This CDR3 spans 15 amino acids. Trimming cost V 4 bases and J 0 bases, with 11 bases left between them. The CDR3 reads CASSPQAVSGNTIYF. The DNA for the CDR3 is TGCGCCAGCAGCCCCCAAGCGGTCTCTGGAAACACCATATATTTT. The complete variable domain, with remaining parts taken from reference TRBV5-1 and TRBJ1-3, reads KAGVTQTPRYLIKTRGQQVTLSCSPISGHRSVSWYQQTPGQGLQFLFEYFSETQRNKGNFPGRFSGRQFSNSRSEMNVSTLELGDSALYLCASSPQAVSGNTIYFGEGSWLTVV.

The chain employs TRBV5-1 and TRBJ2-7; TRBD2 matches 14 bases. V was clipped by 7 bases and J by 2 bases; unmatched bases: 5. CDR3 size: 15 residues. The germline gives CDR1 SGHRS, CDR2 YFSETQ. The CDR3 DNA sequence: TGCGCCAGCTCGCCGACTAGCGGGAGGGCCTACGAGCAGTACTTC. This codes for CASSPTSGRAYEQYF.

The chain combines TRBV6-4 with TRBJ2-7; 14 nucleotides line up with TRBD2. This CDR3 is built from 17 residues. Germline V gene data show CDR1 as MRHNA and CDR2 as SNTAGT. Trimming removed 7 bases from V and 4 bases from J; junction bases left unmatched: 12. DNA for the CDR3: TGTGCCAGCATTAAAACGGGACTAGCGGGAGTTTGGTACGAGCAGTACTTC. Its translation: CASIKTGLAGVWYEQYF.

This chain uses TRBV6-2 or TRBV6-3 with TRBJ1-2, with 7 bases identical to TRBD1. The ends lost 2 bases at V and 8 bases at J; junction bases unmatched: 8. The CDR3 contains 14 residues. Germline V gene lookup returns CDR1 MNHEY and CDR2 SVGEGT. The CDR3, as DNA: TGTGCCAGCAGTTACGCTCTTGGACAGGTCGGCTACACCTTC. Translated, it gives CASSYALGQVGYTF.

CDR3 bases: TGTGCCAGCAGTTACTGGACAGGGGCAAATCAGCCCCAGCATTTT. This gives the protein CASSYWTGANQPQHF. The rearrangement uses TRBV6-2 or TRBV6-3 and TRBJ1-5; 9 positions agree with TRBD1. Losses at the gene ends were 1 base for V and 4 bases for J; bases not matched to a gene: 2. The germline gives CDR1 MNHEY, CDR2 SVGEGT. There are 15 residues in the CDR3.

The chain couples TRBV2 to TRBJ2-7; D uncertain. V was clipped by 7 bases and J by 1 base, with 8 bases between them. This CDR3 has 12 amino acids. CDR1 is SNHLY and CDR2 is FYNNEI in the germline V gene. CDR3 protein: CASNTPSYEQYF. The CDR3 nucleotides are TGTGCCAGCAATACACCATCCTACGAGCAGTACTTC. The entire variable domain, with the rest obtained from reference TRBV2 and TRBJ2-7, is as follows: EPEVTQTPSHQVTQMGQEVILRCVPISNHLYFYWYRQILGQKVEFLVSFYNNEISEKSEIFDDQFSVERPDGSNFTLKIRSTKLEDSAMYFCASNTPSYEQYFGPGTRLTVT.

The CDR3 DNA reads TGTGCCAGCAGTTTTACCGGGACTGAAGCTTTCTTT. Translated: CASSFTGTEAFF. The chain couples TRBV28 to TRBJ1-1; D is unclear. Trimming stripped 3 bases from V and 5 bases from J, with 7 bases between. The CDR3 runs 12 residues. Germline CDR1 and CDR2: MDHEN and SYDVKM.

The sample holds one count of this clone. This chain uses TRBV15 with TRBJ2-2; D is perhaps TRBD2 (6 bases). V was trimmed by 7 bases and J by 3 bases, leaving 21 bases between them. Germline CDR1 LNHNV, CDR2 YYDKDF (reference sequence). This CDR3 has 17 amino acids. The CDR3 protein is CATTSPRGIADTGELFF. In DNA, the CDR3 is TGTGCCACCACAAGCCCGCGGGGAATCGCGGACACCGGGGAGCTGTTTTTT.

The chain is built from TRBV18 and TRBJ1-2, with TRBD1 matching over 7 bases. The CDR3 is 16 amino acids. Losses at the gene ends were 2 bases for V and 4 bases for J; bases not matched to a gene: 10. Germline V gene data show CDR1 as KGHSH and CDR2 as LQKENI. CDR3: CASSPNARGDGYGYTF. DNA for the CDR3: TGTGCCAGCTCACCAAATGCCAGGGGGGATGGCTATGGCTACACCTTC.

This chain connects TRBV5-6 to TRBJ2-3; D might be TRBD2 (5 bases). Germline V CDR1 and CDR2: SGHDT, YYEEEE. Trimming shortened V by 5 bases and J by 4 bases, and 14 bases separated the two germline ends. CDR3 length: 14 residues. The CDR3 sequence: CASSPTTGADTQYF. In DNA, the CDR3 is TGTGCCAGCAGTCCGACTACCGGCGCAGATACGCAGTATTTT.

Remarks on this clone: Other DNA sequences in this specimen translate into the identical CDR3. The CDR3 region has the DNA TGTGCCAGCAGCCACAGGAACACTGAAGCTTTCTTT. Encoded protein: CASSHRNTEAFF. V is TRBV3-1 (or the pseudogene TRBV3-2) and J is TRBJ1-1; D not certain. The CDR3 is 12 residues long. V dropped 3 bases and J dropped 1 base, with 3 bases sitting between them. The germline gives CDR1 LGHDT, CDR2 YNNKEL (reference sequence).